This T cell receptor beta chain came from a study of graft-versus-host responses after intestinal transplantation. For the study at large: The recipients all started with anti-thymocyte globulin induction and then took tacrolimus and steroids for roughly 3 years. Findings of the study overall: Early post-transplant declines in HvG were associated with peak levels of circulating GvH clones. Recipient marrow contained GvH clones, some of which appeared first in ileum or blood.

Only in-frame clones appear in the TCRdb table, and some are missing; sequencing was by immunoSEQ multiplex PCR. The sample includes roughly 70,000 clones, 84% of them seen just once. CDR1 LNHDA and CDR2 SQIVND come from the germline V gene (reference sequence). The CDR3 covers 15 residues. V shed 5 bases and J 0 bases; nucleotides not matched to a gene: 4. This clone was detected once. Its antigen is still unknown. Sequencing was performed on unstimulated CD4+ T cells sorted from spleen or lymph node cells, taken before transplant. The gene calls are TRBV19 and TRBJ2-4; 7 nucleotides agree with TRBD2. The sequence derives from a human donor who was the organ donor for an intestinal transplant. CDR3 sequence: CASSGGGLAKNIQYF. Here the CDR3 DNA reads TGTGCCAGTAGTGGGGGGGGTCTAGCCAAAAACATTCAGTACTTC.